This passage covers 30 T cell receptor beta chains from one sample sequenced in a study of shared clonotypes between healthy human individuals (dated by TCRdb to the early 2020s). Libraries came from the immunoSEQ multiplex PCR assay. Drawn from immuneACCESS, this table holds only the in-frame rearrangements with V and J called that TCRdb kept. Clones are partly lost; checked studies trace under half to an unresolved V gene and leave the rest unexplained. A total of about 2.4 million clones appear in this sample, approximately 92% of them only once. Clones ranked in the top ten supply over 0.12% of the sample. Input material: naive CD4+ T cells sorted from blood. Reading the label with the study, this specimen's cell subset or site is: CD45RA+ positively selected. Every receptor here comes from a young man in good health.

V and J are TRBV6-6 and TRBJ1-1, with D unresolved. CDR1 and CDR2 from the germline V gene are MNHNY and SVGAGI (reference sequence). The ends were cut back, 6 bases at V and 1 base at J, with 15 bases in the middle. CDR3 length: 15 amino acids. CDR3 sequence: CASSGRRPTNTEAFF. CDR3 coding DNA: TGTGCCAGCAGCGGGAGACGGCCCACGAACACTGAAGCTTTCTTT.

V is TRBV20-1 and J is TRBJ1-6; D gene uncertain. Trimming pared 3 bases from V and 15 bases from J, leaving 9 bases between. The CDR3 runs to 10 residues. In germline, CDR1 is DFQATT, CDR2 SNEGSKA (reference sequence). In DNA, the CDR3 is TGCAGTGCTAGGCCCCTCCACCTCCACTTT. This sequence encodes CSARPLHLHF.

As to this clone: In the same sample, other DNA sequences code for this CDR3. The rearrangement joins TRBV5-1 to TRBJ2-3; a possible D gene is TRBD2 (6 bases). V shed 3 bases and J shed 0 bases, with 11 bases lying between them. The CDR3 totals 15 residues. Germline V lookup: CDR1 SGHRS, CDR2 YFSETQ. In DNA, the CDR3 is TGCGCCAGCAGCTCTCGAGGGACTAGCACAGATACGCAGTATTTT. Translation gives CASSSRGTSTDTQYF.

The genes are TRBV5-5 and TRBJ1-3, with D perhaps TRBD1 (5 bases). Germline V gene data show CDR1 as SGHKS and CDR2 as YYEKEE (reference sequence). The CDR3 runs 17 residues. V was clipped by 3 bases and J by 0 bases, with 16 bases between them. Written as DNA, the CDR3 is TGTGCCAGCAGCTCTGGAGAGGGGAGATTCTCTGGAAACACCATATATTTT. Amino acids: CASSSGEGRFSGNTIYF.

The genes are TRBV7-9 and TRBJ1-6, with TRBD1 identical over 9 bases. This CDR3 has 15 amino acids. CDR1 and CDR2 from the germline V gene are SEHNR and FQNEAQ (reference sequence). Trimming at V came to 5 bases and at J to 7 bases, leaving 6 bases not matched to a gene. Written as DNA, the CDR3 is TGTGCCAGCAGCCTTACGACAGGGGGGAATTCACCCCTCCACTTT. Translating gives CASSLTTGGNSPLHF.

This clone was seen more than once but under ten times. CDR3 region: CASSEYEHGELFF. In DNA, the CDR3 is TGCGCCAGCAGTGAATACGAACACGGGGAGCTGTTTTTT. The V call is TRBV10-1, the J call TRBJ2-2; D unresolved. V lost 3 bases and J lost 7, with 9 bases in between. This CDR3 is 13 amino acids long. The germline CDR1 and CDR2 sequences are WNHNN and SYGVQD (reference sequence).

About this clone itself: Other DNA sequences within the sample encode an identical CDR3. The V call is TRBV19, the J call TRBJ1-5, with D maybe TRBD1 (5 bases). The CDR3 is made up of 12 amino acids. Per the germline V gene, CDR1 is LNHDA and CDR2 is SQIVND (reference sequence). V lost 8 bases and J 3 bases, leaving 8 bases between the germline ends. CDR3 in DNA: TGTGCCAGTCGACAGTCCAATCAGCCCCAGCATTTT. Its protein product is CASRQSNQPQHF.

Notes on this clone: This sample also contains other DNA sequences that code for the same CDR3. The V and J genes are TRBV4-3 and TRBJ2-3; D is tentatively TRBD1 or TRBD2 (6 bases each). Germline CDR1 and CDR2: LGHNA and YSLEER. V was trimmed by 0 bases and J by 9 bases, leaving 7 bases between them. This CDR3 spans 12 amino acids. The CDR3 sequence is CASSQEGGTQYF. CDR3 nucleotide sequence: TGCGCCAGCAGCCAAGAAGGGGGGACGCAGTATTTT.

The chain carries TRBV6-1 and TRBJ2-7; 11 positions match TRBD1. V shed 6 bases and J 4 bases; nucleotides not matched to a gene: 5. The CDR3 is made up of 14 amino acids. Germline values: CDR1 MNHNS, CDR2 SASEGT. The CDR3 DNA follows: TGTGCCAGCAGACGGACAGGGGGCTTGTACGAGCAGTACTTC. Translated, it gives CASRRTGGLYEQYF.

In DNA, the CDR3 is TGTGCCTCAAGACAGGGGGCAAGTTTCGGCAATCAGCCCCAGCATTTT. Encoded protein: CASRQGASFGNQPQHF. V usage is TRBV19 and J usage is TRBJ1-5, with 10 bases aligning to TRBD1. Germline trimming cut 11 bases from V and 2 bases from J; bases unmatched to any gene: 12. The CDR3 contains 16 residues. The germline V gene has CDR1 LNHDA and CDR2 SQIVND (reference sequence).

CDR3 coding DNA: TGTGCCAGCAGCCACGTAGGGACAGCCTCTGGAAACACCATATATTTT. It translates to CASSHVGTASGNTIYF. The J gene is TRBJ1-3, the V gene TRBV14, with 7 nucleotides matching TRBD1. Germline-derived CDR1 and CDR2 are SGHDN and FVKESK. This CDR3 comprises 16 residues. The V segment lost 3 bases and the J segment 0 bases; nucleotides outside the gene matches: 5. Complete variable domain (other parts from reference TRBV14 and TRBJ1-3): EAGVTQFPSHSVIEKGQTVTLRCDPISGHDNLYWYRRVMGKEIKFLLHFVKESKQDESGMPNNRFLAERTGGTYSTLKVQPAELEDSGVYFCASSHVGTASGNTIYFGEGSWLTVV.

The V call is TRBV19, the J call TRBJ2-1, with D perhaps TRBD2 (6 bases). V was trimmed by 4 bases and J by 0 bases, leaving 16 bases between them. The germline V gene has CDR1 LNHDA and CDR2 SQIVND (reference sequence). This CDR3 is 17 amino acids long. The CDR3 DNA follows: TGTGCCAGTAGTAGGTGGGAGGAAATGGTCTCCTACAATGAGCAGTTCTTC. Translated, it gives CASSRWEEMVSYNEQFF.

V and J are TRBV5-4 and TRBJ2-2; the match to TRBD2 covers 9 bases. Germline trimming cut 7 bases from V and 7 bases from J; bases unmatched to any gene: 8. There are 14 residues in the CDR3. The germline V gene has CDR1 SGHNT and CDR2 YYREEE (reference sequence). The CDR3 region is CASRGGGAGGELFF. The CDR3 nucleotides are TGTGCCAGCCGTGGCGGGGGGGCCGGCGGGGAGCTGTTTTTT. The full variable domain, with the rest looked up from reference TRBV5-4 and TRBJ2-2, is ETGVTQSPTHLIKTRGQQVTLRCSSQSGHNTVSWYQQALGQGPQFIFQYYREEENGRGNFPPRFSGLQFPNYSSELNVNALELDDSALYLCASRGGGAGGELFFGEGSRLTVL.

Written as DNA, the CDR3 is TGTGCCAGCAGCGTAGCTACGACGAGGGGAGAGACCCAGTACTTC. This codes for CASSVATTRGETQYF. The chain has TRBV9 and TRBJ2-5, with D perhaps matching TRBD1 or TRBD2 (5 bases each). Trimming shortened V by 0 bases and J by 4 bases, and 13 bases separated the two germline ends. The germline CDR1 and CDR2 sequences are SGDLS and YYNGEE. The CDR3 totals 15 residues.

V gene TRBV7-9 combines with J gene TRBJ1-1, with 11 bases aligning to TRBD1. The germline CDR1 and CDR2 sequences are SEHNR and FQNEAQ (reference sequence). J gave up 5 bases and V 6 bases, and 5 bases lay outside the gene matches. The CDR3 runs to 14 residues. CDR3 DNA: TGTGCCAGCAGTAAGGGACAGGGGGGGACTGAAGCTTTCTTT. It is translated as CASSKGQGGTEAFF.

This chain links TRBV5-1 with TRBJ2-2; D unresolved. V dropped 1 base and J dropped 1 base, with 8 bases sitting between them. From germline, CDR1 is SGHRS and CDR2 YFSETQ. The CDR3 sequence is 15 residues long. In DNA, the CDR3 is TGCGCCAGCAGCTTGACAGCTATGAACACCGGGGAGCTGTTTTTT. Its translation is CASSLTAMNTGELFF.

The CDR3 nucleotides read TGTGCCAGCAGTTTCCCCGGGGCGGGAGGGAAAAACGAGCAGTACTTC. This sequence encodes CASSFPGAGGKNEQYF. This sequence joins TRBV28 and TRBJ2-7, with 9 bases matching TRBD2. V was pared by 3 bases and J by 5 bases, with 11 bases of the junction left unmatched. This CDR3 spans 16 amino acids. Germline V CDR1 and CDR2: MDHEN, SYDVKM.

The V gene is TRBV5-6, the J gene TRBJ1-6; the D is unclear. V lost 4 bases, J lost 3 bases, and 11 bases lay in between. CDR3 length: 15 residues. Germline V gene data show CDR1 as SGHDT and CDR2 as YYEEEE. This CDR3 reads CASSAPGIYNSPLHF. CDR3 nucleotide sequence: TGTGCCAGCAGCGCACCTGGTATCTATAATTCACCCCTCCACTTT.

V usage is TRBV6-6 and J usage is TRBJ2-1; D may be TRBD2 (6 bases). V was pared by 6 bases and J by 6 bases, with 15 bases between. Germline V gene data show CDR1 as MNHNY and CDR2 as SVGAGI (reference sequence). The CDR3 has 14 amino acids. CDR3 nucleotides: TGTGCCAGCAGGGACGTAACTAGCTCCAATGAGCAGTTCTTC. Protein: CASRDVTSSNEQFF.

The V and J genes are TRBV30 and TRBJ1-3, with D possibly being TRBD1 (6 bases). The V end lost 3 bases, the J end lost 4 bases, and 13 bases lay between the germline ends. Per germline, CDR1 GTSNPN and CDR2 SVGIG (reference sequence). This CDR3 has 14 amino acids. The CDR3 is CAWRRTGRGNTIYF. As DNA, the CDR3 is TGTGCCTGGAGAAGAACAGGGCGCGGAAACACCATATATTTT. The full variable domain, rest sourced from reference TRBV30 and TRBJ1-3, is SQTIHQWPATLVQPVGSPLSLECTVEGTSNPNLYWYRQAAGRGLQLLFYSVGIGQISSEVPQNLSASRPQDRQFILSSKKLLLSDSGFYLCAWRRTGRGNTIYFGEGSWLTVV.

The J gene is TRBJ2-7, the V gene TRBV29-1; 7 bases match TRBD1. Per the germline V gene, CDR1 is SQVTM and CDR2 is ANQGSEA. The CDR3 length is 13 residues. V was pared by 4 bases and J by 0 bases, with 3 bases of the junction left unmatched. The CDR3 nucleotides read TGCAGCGTTGTGACAGGGTTCTCCTACGAGCAGTACTTC. Amino acids: CSVVTGFSYEQYF.

V is TRBV21-1 and J is TRBJ2-1. TRBV21-1 is noted as a pseudogene. The CDR3 is 15 amino acids. The DNA of the CDR3 is TGTGCCAGCAGCAACAGGGTAGCGACTACCAATGAGCAGTTCTTC. This codes for CASSNRVATTNEQFF.

V usage is TRBV18 and J usage is TRBJ2-1; tentative D call: TRBD1 (6 bases). Germline lookup yields CDR1 KGHSH and CDR2 LQKENI. The CDR3 is 15 amino acids. V lost 6 bases, J lost 5 bases, and 17 bases lay in between. CDR3 protein: CASSAGTQLNNEQFF. CDR3 nucleotides: TGTGCCAGCTCTGCCGGGACACAACTCAACAATGAGCAGTTCTTC.

Here the CDR3 DNA reads TGTGCCAGCAGCTCTGATAGCGGGAGATTCCCCTACGAGCAGTACTTC. It yields the protein CASSSDSGRFPYEQYF. The chain has TRBV5-5 and TRBJ2-7; TRBD2 agrees at 9 bases. CDR1 is SGHKS and CDR2 is YYEKEE in the germline V gene (reference sequence). The CDR3 sequence is 16 residues long. V lost 3 bases, J lost 2 bases, and 9 bases stayed unmatched.

The chain is built from TRBV2 and TRBJ1-6, with D tentatively TRBD1 (6 bases). CDR1 and CDR2 (germline): SNHLY, FYNNEI. CDR3 size: 13 residues. The V end lost 7 bases, the J end lost 7 bases, and 11 bases lay between the germline ends. CDR3 nucleotides: TGTGCCAGCAACGGCAGGGGCAATTCACCCCTCCACTTT. As protein: CASNGRGNSPLHF.

The chain employs TRBV18 and TRBJ2-1; possible D gene TRBD2, 7 bases. The V end lost 2 bases, the J end lost 9 bases, and 14 bases lay between the germline ends. This CDR3 has 14 amino acids. CDR1 is KGHSH, CDR2 LQKENI, per germline. DNA for the CDR3: TGTGCCAGCTCACCAGTGGGGGGGCCTGTTGAGCAGTTCTTC. It yields the protein CASSPVGGPVEQFF.

The rearrangement links TRBV7-3 to TRBJ2-3; TRBD2 aligns across 11 bases. The CDR3 is made up of 16 amino acids. From germline, CDR1 is SGHTA and CDR2 FQGTGA. After removal of 5 bases from V and 0 bases from J, the junction contained 4 bases not matched to a gene. The chain's CDR3 is CASSKGLAASTDTQYF. The DNA for the CDR3 is TGTGCCAGCAGCAAGGGACTAGCGGCAAGCACAGATACGCAGTATTTT.

The chain joins TRBV10-3 to TRBJ1-4, with TRBD1 as a possible D gene (5 bases). This CDR3 comprises 19 residues. From germline, CDR1 is ENHRY and CDR2 SYGVKD. V lost 5 bases and J 0 bases, leaving 22 bases between the germline ends. The CDR3 coding sequence is TGTGCCATCAGTCCGTCAGGGTCGGGCTTACTAGCAACTAATGAAAAACTGTTTTTT. This gives the protein CAISPSGSGLLATNEKLFF.

The chain has TRBV5-4 and TRBJ1-6; TRBD1 matches 12 bases. After removal of 4 bases from V and 5 bases from J, the junction contained 4 bases not matched to a gene. The CDR3 has 16 residues. Looked up from germline, CDR1 is SGHNT and CDR2 is YYREEE (reference sequence). This CDR3 reads CASSRGQGADNSPLHF. In DNA, the CDR3 is TGTGCCAGCAGCCGGGGACAGGGGGCAGATAATTCACCCCTCCACTTT.

V is TRBV4-3 and J is TRBJ2-7; D is undetermined. The CDR3 covers 15 residues. The germline V and J ends were trimmed by 0 bases and 0 bases, with 9 bases remaining between them. From germline, CDR1 is LGHNA and CDR2 YSLEER. DNA for the CDR3: TGCGCCAGCAGCCAAGAGTATGTCGGCTCCTACGAGCAGTACTTC. It codes for CASSQEYVGSYEQYF.